The next 9 T cell receptor beta chains were all read from a single sample in a study of T cells in Graves' hyperthyroidism and ophthalmopathy. RNA transcripts were the template for amplifying TCR beta CDR3 regions. HTBI primers were employed in a first-round RT-PCR of the TCR CDR3. TCRdb reanalysed the multiplex PCR reads using MiXCR and keeps one entry per CDR3 protein. This table has around 580,000 distinct CDR3 sequences, 16% appearing once. What was sequenced was blood. These receptors were obtained from a woman aged 18-29 years with Graves' hyperthyroidism.

This clonotype has a handful of counts. This chain connects TRBV4-1 to TRBJ2-5; 7 nucleotides agree with TRBD2. Germline V CDR1 and CDR2: MGHRA, YSYEKL. The CDR3 extends over 15 amino acids. The trim removed 0 bases at V and 4 bases at J, leaving 5 bases unmatched. CDR3 in DNA: TGCGCCAGCAGCCAAGACGACTCGGGGGGAGAGACCCAGTACTTC. Amino acids: CASSQDDSGGETQYF.

This chain connects TRBV7-9 to TRBJ2-1; weak D call: TRBD2 (6 bases). CDR1 and CDR2 from the germline V gene are SEHNR and FQNEAQ (reference sequence). V was shortened by 3 bases and J by 9 bases, with 15 bases between the two germline ends. This CDR3 has 14 amino acids. CDR3 amino acids: CASSFWGRRSEQFF. The CDR3 bases are TGTGCCAGCAGCTTTTGGGGGAGGAGGAGTGAGCAGTTCTTC.

In this sample, this clonotype turned up a few times. The V and J genes are TRBV12-3 or TRBV12-4 and TRBJ2-7; D is perhaps TRBD2 (6 bases). This CDR3 has 14 residues. V was clipped by 3 bases and J by 4 bases, with 13 bases between them. In DNA form, the CDR3 reads TGTGCCAGCAGTTTGGGCGGGGCGGGGTACGAGCAGTACTTC. Encoded protein: CASSLGGAGYEQYF.

The table lists this clonotype with many counts. The V and J genes are TRBV2 and TRBJ1-5, with D uncertain. Trimming shortened V by 1 base and J by 2 bases, and 6 bases separated the two germline ends. This CDR3 contains 14 residues. Germline V CDR1 and CDR2: SNHLY, FYNNEI. The CDR3, as DNA: TGTGCCAGCAGTGAAGGGTTAGGCAATCAGCCCCAGCATTTT. Its translation: CASSEGLGNQPQHF. The full variable domain, in which reference TRBV2 and TRBJ1-5 provide the parts outside the CDR3, is EPEVTQTPSHQVTQMGQEVILRCVPISNHLYFYWYRQILGQKVEFLVSFYNNEISEKSEIFDDQFSVERPDGSNFTLKIRSTKLEDSAMYFCASSEGLGNQPQHFGDGTRLSIL.

This clonotype occurred a few times. V gene TRBV9 combines with J gene TRBJ2-1; 7 bases agree with TRBD1. The V gene end was trimmed by 2 bases and the J gene end by 8 bases; junction bases not matched to a gene: 4. The CDR3 totals 13 residues. The germline V gene has CDR1 SGDLS and CDR2 YYNGEE. The CDR3 protein is CASSVPGGYEQFF. The CDR3 nucleotides are TGTGCCAGCAGCGTCCCAGGGGGATATGAGCAGTTCTTC.

This clonotype was picked up a small number of times. The chain recombines TRBV29-1 with TRBJ2-2; D possibly matches TRBD1 or TRBD2 (5 bases each). This CDR3 has 15 residues. V dropped 4 bases and J dropped 4 bases, with 16 bases sitting between them. Germline lookup yields CDR1 SQVTM and CDR2 ANQGSEA. CDR3: CSVAPLRGITGELFF. DNA for the CDR3: TGCAGCGTTGCTCCGTTGAGGGGTATCACCGGGGAGCTGTTTTTT.

The rearrangement links TRBV13 to TRBJ2-1; TRBD2 aligns across 8 bases. Germline-derived CDR1 and CDR2 are PRHDT and FYEKMQ (reference sequence). J gave up 5 bases and V 5 bases, and 2 bases lay outside the gene matches. The CDR3 is 13 amino acids. The CDR3 protein is CASSERGNNEQFF. DNA of the CDR3: TGTGCCAGCAGCGAGCGGGGGAACAATGAGCAGTTCTTC.

At least ten counts were recorded for this clonotype. The chain employs TRBV20-1 and TRBJ1-5, with D perhaps matching TRBD1 (6 bases). Germline lookup yields CDR1 DFQATT and CDR2 SNEGSKA (reference sequence). V lost 4 bases and J lost 0, with 16 bases in between. This CDR3 region has 16 residues. CDR3 coding DNA: TGCAGTGCTAAGCCGAAACAGGGTTTTAGCAATCAGCCCCAGCATTTT. Translation gives CSAKPKQGFSNQPQHF.

This clonotype appeared a few times. V gene TRBV19 combines with J gene TRBJ2-3; 9 bases match TRBD1. The CDR3 is made up of 13 amino acids. The trim removed 3 bases at V and 5 bases at J, leaving 0 bases unmatched. Germline lookup yields CDR1 LNHDA and CDR2 SQIVND (reference sequence). In nucleotides, the CDR3 is TGTGCCAGTAGTATGGGACAGGGAGATACGCAGTATTTT. Translated, it gives CASSMGQGDTQYF. Drawing the rest from reference TRBV19 and TRBJ2-3, the complete variable domain is DGGITQSPKYLFRKEGQNVTLSCEQNLNHDAMYWYRQDPGQGLRLIYYSQIVNDFQKGDIAEGYSVSREKKESFPLTVTSAQKNPTAFYLCASSMGQGDTQYFGPGTRLTVL.